This T cell receptor beta chain was profiled in a study of persistence of HIV-infected CD4 T cells. The immunoSEQ assay was version 4, run in survey mode. The repertoire was sequenced with immunoSEQ multiplex PCR; TCRdb's copy has only in-frame clones and lacks some. Among 6,500 to 8,500 clones listed, less than 70% were seen once. Comments on this clone: Its antigen is not known.

Cells were stimulated with CMV-infected fibroblast lysates at 8.5 to 10 ug/mL. Sorting of responding CD4+ T cells relied on upregulated CD40 ligand together with CD69. For at least 4 years, plasma HIV-1 RNA was undetectable (<50 copies/mL). Germline V gene data show CDR1 as SQVTM and CDR2 as ANQGSEA. This CDR3 has 13 residues. V dropped 6 bases and J dropped 0 bases, with 10 bases sitting between them. Notes on the study in general: Degenerate expanded CDR3beta sequences were enriched among CMV- and Gag-responding cells.

The source is an adult man with HIV who was CMV-seropositive. The chain is built from TRBV29-1 and TRBJ2-3; D might be TRBD2 (6 bases). Sequenced here: CD4+ T cells sorted from PBMCs after approximately 19-hour stimulation, sampled from a patient who received antiretroviral therapy. The DNA for the CDR3 is TGCAGCGTAGGTACTAGCAGCACAGATACGCAGTATTTT. This gives the protein CSVGTSSTDTQYF.